This TCR beta chain was sequenced during a study of blood T cell repertoires in COVID-19. The overall study: The United States, Italy and Spain supplied acute and convalescent COVID-19 samples. Sample material is recorded as cDNA or gDNA derived from T cells, B-cell-depleted T cells, or PBMCs.

The data were produced by immunoSEQ multiplex PCR, yet TCRdb's version contains in-frame clones alone and is incomplete. The table lists roughly 100,000 clones, more than 80% of them singletons, with 8.5% to 9.5% in the top ten. V lost 5 bases and J lost 6; bases outside the gene matches: 4. This CDR3 is 14 amino acids long. Germline assignment: CDR1 SGHTA and CDR2 FQGNSA. The receptor comes from a woman in her 70s with acute or convalescent COVID-19. Material: peripheral blood. The V and J genes are TRBV7-2 and TRBJ2-1, with TRBD2 matching over 10 bases. In DNA, the CDR3 is TGTGCCAGCAGCCCAAGACTAGCGGGCAATGAGCAGTTCTTC. It encodes CASSPRLAGNEQFF.